The T cell receptor (beta chain) described here comes from a study of early stage breast cancer tumors. Study-wide background: Most invasive tumors, about 75% of the 16, were ER+/PR+/HER2-. Around 10-fold was the mean read coverage per sample.

Broader study findings: Compared with adjacent normal breast tissue, tumors showed around 2.7-fold greater T cell density and higher clonality.

Blood replicates held 0.5 ug DNA, tumor or normal breast about 1.5 ug, two each. The repertoire was sequenced with immunoSEQ multiplex PCR; TCRdb's copy has only in-frame clones and lacks some. The sample has tens of thousands of clones, approximately 90% seen once. Worth noting for this clone: The antigen remains undetermined.

This CDR3 is 15 amino acids long. Trimming took off 3 bases at V and 5 bases at J, with 11 bases between the two ends. Germline loops: CDR1 KGHSH, CDR2 LQKENI. The receptor was isolated from a person aged 65 to 85 with breast cancer. The chain combines TRBV18 with TRBJ1-6, with D unresolved. The sample consisted of blood. The CDR3 is CASSPSTVDNSPLHF. CDR3 DNA sequence: TGTGCCAGCTCACCGAGTACAGTTGATAATTCACCCCTCCACTTT. The entire variable domain, with the rest obtained from reference TRBV18 and TRBJ1-6, is as follows: NAGVMQNPRHLVRRRGQEARLRCSPMKGHSHVYWYRQLPEEGLKFMVYLQKENIIDESGMPKERFSAEFPKEGPSILRIQQVVRGDSAAYFCASSPSTVDNSPLHFGNGTRLTVT.